This T cell receptor (beta chain) was recorded in a study of Tregs in tolerant kidney transplant recipients. Study-wide points: Activated donor B cell expansion appeared to reveal the most relevant donor-specific TCRbeta repertoire.

Germline CDR1 and CDR2: MGHRA and YSYEKL. V lost 1 base and J 1 base, leaving 10 bases between the germline ends. This CDR3 comprises 15 residues. Measured with immunoSEQ multiplex PCR; TCRdb has only the in-frame clones, and not every one. Here the sample spans around 230,000 clones, about 86% being singletons. About this clone: Antigen unknown.

Sequencing was done on a sample of CD4+ T cells from blood. The TCR comes from a human donor in good health. The rearrangement joins TRBV4-1 to TRBJ1-2; D unresolved. CDR3: CASSQALSYNYGYTF. CDR3 in DNA: TGCGCCAGCAGCCAAGCTCTCTCCTATAACTATGGCTACACCTTC.